This entry features one T cell receptor (beta chain) sequence. This entry belongs to a study of cytomegalovirus exposure and HLA in healthy donors. The PCR used 60 Vbeta and 13 Jbeta primers. Measured with immunoSEQ multiplex PCR; TCRdb has only the in-frame clones, and not every one. The table has some 210,000 clones, 77% seen once. Germline V gene lookup returns CDR1 SGHRS and CDR2 YFSETQ. The CDR3 is 13 amino acids. The V gene lost 4 bases and the J gene lost 0 bases, with 8 bases spanning the gap. The sample comprised PBMCs. The chain combines TRBV5-1 with TRBJ2-7, with a possible D match to TRBD1 (6 bases). The sequence was obtained from a woman aged 30 to 39 in good health and CMV-seropositive. DNA for the CDR3: TGCGCCAGCAGCGCGGACAGCTCCTACGAGCAGTACTTC. It translates to CASSADSSYEQYF.